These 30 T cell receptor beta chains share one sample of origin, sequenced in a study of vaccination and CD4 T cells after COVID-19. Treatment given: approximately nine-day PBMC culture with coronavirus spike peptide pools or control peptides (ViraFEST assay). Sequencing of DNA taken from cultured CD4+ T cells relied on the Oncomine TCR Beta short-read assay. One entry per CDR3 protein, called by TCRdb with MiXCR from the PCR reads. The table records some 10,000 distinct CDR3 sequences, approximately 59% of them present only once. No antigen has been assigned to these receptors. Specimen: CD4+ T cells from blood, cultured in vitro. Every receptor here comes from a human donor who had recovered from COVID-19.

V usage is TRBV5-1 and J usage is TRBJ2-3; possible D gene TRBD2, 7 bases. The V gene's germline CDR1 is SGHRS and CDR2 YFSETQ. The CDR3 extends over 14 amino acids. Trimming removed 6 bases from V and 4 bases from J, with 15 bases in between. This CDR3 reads CASKNREGADTQYF. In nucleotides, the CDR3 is TGCGCCAGCAAGAACAGGGAGGGCGCAGATACGCAGTATTTT.

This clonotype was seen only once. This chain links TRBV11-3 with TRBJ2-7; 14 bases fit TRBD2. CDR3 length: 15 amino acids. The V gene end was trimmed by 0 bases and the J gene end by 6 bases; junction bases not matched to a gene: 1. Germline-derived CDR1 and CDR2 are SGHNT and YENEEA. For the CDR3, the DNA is TGTGCCAGCAGCTTAGAGGGACTAGCGGGAGTCGAGCAGTACTTC. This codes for CASSLEGLAGVEQYF.

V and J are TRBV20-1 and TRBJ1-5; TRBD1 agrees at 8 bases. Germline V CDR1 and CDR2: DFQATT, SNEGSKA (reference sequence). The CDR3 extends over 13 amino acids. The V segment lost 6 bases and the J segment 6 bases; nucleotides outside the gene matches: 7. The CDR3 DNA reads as TGCAGTGCCTCAGGACAGGGCGGTCAGCCCCAGCATTTT. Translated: CSASGQGGQPQHF.

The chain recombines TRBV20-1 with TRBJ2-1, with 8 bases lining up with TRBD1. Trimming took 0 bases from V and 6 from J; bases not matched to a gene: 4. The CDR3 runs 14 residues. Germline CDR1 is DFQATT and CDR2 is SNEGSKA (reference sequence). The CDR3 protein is CSAREHRGINEQFF. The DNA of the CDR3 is TGCAGTGCTAGAGAGCACAGGGGGATCAATGAGCAGTTCTTC.

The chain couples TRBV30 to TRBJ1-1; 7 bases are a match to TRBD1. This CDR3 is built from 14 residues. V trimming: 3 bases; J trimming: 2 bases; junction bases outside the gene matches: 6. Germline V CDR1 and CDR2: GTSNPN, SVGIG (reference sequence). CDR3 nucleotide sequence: TGTGCCTGGAGCCCGGGACAGTTCAACACTGAAGCTTTCTTT. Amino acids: CAWSPGQFNTEAFF.

As DNA, the CDR3 is TGTGCCAGCAGTCCGCTCCGGGACCGAGCTAACTATGGCTACACCTTC. Translating gives CASSPLRDRANYGYTF. The chain couples TRBV28 to TRBJ1-2, with D perhaps TRBD1 (5 bases). CDR3 length equals 16 residues. V gave up 5 bases and J gave up 0 bases, with 16 bases separating them. Germline V gene lookup returns CDR1 MDHEN and CDR2 SYDVKM.

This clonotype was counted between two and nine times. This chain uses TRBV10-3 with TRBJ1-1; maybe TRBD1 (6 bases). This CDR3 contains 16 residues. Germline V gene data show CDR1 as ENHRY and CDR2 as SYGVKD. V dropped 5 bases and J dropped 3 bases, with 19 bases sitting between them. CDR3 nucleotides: TGTGCCATCAGTACCACCAGGGGACGGGCAGACACTGAAGCTTTCTTT. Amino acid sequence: CAISTTRGRADTEAFF.

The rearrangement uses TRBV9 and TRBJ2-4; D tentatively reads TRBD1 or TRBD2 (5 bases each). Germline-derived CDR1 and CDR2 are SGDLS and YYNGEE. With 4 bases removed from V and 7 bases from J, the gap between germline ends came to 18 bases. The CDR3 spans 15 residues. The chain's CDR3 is CASSPGARTPNIQYF. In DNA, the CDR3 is TGTGCCAGCAGCCCCGGGGCCCGGACCCCTAACATTCAGTACTTC.

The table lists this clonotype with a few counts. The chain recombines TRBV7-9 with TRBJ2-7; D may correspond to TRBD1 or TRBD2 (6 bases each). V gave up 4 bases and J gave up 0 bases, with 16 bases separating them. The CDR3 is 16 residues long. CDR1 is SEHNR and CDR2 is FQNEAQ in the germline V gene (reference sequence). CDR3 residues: CASSSLGGYFSYEQYF. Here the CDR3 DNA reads TGTGCCAGCAGCTCCCTGGGGGGCTACTTCTCCTACGAGCAGTACTTC.

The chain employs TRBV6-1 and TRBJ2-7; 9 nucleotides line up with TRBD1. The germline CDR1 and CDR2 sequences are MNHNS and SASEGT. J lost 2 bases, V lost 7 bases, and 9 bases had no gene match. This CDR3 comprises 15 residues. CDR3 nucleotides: TGTGCCAGCACCCACAGGGGGCCTCTGCCCTACGAGCAGTACTTC. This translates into CASTHRGPLPYEQYF.

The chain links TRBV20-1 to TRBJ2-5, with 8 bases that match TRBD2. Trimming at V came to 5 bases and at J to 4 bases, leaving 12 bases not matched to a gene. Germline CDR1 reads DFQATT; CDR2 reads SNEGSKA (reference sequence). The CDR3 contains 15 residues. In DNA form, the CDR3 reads TGCAGTGCTTCACGGGGAAGCGGGAGCTCAGAGACCCAGTACTTC. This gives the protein CSASRGSGSSETQYF.

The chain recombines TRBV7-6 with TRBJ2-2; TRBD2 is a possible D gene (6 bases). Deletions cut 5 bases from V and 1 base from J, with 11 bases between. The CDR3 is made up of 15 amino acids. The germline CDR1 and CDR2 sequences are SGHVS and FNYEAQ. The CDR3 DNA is TGTGCCAGCAGCGCCGGGACTGGGAACACCGGGGAGCTGTTTTTT. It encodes CASSAGTGNTGELFF.

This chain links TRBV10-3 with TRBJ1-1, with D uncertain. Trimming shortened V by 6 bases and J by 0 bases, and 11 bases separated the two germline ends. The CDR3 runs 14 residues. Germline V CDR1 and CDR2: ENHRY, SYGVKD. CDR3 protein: CAIRSARLNTEAFF. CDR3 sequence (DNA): TGTGCCATCAGGTCCGCGAGACTGAACACTGAAGCTTTCTTT.

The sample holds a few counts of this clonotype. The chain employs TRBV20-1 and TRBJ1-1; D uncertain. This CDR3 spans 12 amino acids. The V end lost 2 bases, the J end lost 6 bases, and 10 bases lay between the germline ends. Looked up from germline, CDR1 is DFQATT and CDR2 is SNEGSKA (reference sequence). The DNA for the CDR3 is TGCAGTGCTAGAAGGGTGTGGCCTGAAGCTTTCTTT. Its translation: CSARRVWPEAFF.

CDR3 sequence reads: CASSRDRGETQYF. CDR3 nucleotide sequence: TGTGCCAGCAGCCGGGACAGGGGTGAGACCCAGTACTTC. V usage is TRBV27 and J usage is TRBJ2-5, with TRBD1 matching over 10 bases. J was trimmed by 5 bases and V by 6 bases; bases with no gene match: 3. Germline lookup yields CDR1 MNHEY and CDR2 SMNVEV (reference sequence). The CDR3 length is 13 residues.

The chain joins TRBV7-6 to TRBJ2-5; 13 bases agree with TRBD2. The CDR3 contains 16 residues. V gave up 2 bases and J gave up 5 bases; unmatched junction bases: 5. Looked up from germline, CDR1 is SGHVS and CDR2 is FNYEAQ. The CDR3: CASSLPLAGGPETQYF. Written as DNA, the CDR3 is TGTGCCAGCAGCTTACCACTAGCGGGGGGGCCGGAGACCCAGTACTTC.

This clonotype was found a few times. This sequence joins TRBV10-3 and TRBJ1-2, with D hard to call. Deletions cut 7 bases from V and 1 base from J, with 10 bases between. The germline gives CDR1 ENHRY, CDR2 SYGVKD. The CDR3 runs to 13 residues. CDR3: CAINPDGNYGYTF. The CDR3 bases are TGTGCCATCAACCCGGATGGTAACTATGGCTACACCTTC.

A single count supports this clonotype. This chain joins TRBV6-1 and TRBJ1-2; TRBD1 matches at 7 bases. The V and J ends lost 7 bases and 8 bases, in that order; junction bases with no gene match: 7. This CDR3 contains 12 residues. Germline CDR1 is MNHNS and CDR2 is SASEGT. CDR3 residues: CASTRDRVGYTF. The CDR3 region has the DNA TGTGCCAGCACTAGAGACAGGGTCGGCTACACCTTC.

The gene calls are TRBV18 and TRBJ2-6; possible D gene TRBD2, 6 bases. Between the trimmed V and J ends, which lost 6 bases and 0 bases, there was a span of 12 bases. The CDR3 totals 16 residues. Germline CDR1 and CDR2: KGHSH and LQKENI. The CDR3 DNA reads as TGTGCCAGCTCCCGGCAGGGACTCTCTGGGGCCAACGTCCTGACTTTC. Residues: CASSRQGLSGANVLTF.

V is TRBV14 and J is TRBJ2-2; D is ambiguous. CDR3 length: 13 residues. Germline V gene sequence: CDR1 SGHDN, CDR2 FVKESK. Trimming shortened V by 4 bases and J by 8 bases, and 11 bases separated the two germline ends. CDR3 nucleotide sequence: TGTGCCAGCAGCCTCCAGCGCGCTGGGGAGCTGTTTTTT. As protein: CASSLQRAGELFF.

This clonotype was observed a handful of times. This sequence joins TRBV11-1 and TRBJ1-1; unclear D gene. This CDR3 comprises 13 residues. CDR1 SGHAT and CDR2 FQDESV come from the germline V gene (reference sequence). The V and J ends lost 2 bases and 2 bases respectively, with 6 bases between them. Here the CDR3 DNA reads TGTGCCAGCAGCTTACGAGGAAACACTGAAGCTTTCTTT. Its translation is CASSLRGNTEAFF.

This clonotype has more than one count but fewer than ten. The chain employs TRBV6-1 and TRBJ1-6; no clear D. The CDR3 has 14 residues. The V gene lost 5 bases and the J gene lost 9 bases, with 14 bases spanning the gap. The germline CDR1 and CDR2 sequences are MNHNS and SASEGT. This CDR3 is CASSNVDEVSPLHF. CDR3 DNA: TGTGCCAGCAGTAATGTCGATGAGGTTTCACCCCTCCACTTT.

CDR3 DNA: TGTGCCAGCAGCCCCCACCGGGGCACCTACAATGAGCAGTTCTTC. Translation: CASSPHRGTYNEQFF. The rearrangement joins TRBV7-2 to TRBJ2-1; D tentatively fits TRBD1 or TRBD2 (5 bases each). V was pared by 5 bases and J by 2 bases, with 13 bases between. The germline V gene encodes CDR1 SGHTA and CDR2 FQGNSA. The CDR3 runs to 15 residues.

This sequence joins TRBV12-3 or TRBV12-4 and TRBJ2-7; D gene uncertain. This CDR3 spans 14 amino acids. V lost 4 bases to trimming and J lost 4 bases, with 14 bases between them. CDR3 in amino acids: CASSSGRISYEQYF. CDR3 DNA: TGTGCCAGCAGTTCCGGACGGATTTCTTACGAGCAGTACTTC.

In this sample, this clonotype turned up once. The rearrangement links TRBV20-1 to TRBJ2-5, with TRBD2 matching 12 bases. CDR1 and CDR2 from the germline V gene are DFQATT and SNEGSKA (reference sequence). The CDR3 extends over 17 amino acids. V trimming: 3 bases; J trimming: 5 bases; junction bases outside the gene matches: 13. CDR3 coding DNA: TGCAGTGCTAGGGCTGAACTAGCGGGGGGCCCACGGGAGACCCAGTACTTC. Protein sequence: CSARAELAGGPRETQYF.

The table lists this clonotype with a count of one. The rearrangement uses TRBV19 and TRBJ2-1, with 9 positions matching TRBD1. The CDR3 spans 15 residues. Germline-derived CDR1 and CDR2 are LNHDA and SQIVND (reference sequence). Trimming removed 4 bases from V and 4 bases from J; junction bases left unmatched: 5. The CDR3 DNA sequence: TGTGCCAGTAGTACCCACAGGGGGCCTTACAATGAGCAGTTCTTC. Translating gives CASSTHRGPYNEQFF. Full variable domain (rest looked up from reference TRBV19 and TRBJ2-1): DGGITQSPKYLFRKEGQNVTLSCEQNLNHDAMYWYRQDPGQGLRLIYYSQIVNDFQKGDIAEGYSVSREKKESFPLTVTSAQKNPTAFYLCASSTHRGPYNEQFFGPGTRLTVL.

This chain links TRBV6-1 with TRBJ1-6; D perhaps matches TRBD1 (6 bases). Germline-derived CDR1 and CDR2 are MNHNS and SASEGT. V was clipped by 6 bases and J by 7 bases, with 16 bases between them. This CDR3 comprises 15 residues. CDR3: CASSPAGRGNSPLHF. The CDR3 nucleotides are TGTGCCAGCAGCCCCGCGGGGAGGGGGAATTCACCCCTCCACTTT.

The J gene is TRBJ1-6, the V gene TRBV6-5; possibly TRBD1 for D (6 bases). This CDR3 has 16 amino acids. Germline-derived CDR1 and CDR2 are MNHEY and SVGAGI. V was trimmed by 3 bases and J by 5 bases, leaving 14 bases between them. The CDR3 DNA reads TGTGCCAGCAGTTATACAGGGCAAAGAGATAATTCACCCCTCCACTTT. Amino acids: CASSYTGQRDNSPLHF.

CDR3 sequence (DNA): TGTGCCAGCAACGGACAGGGGGACACCGGGGAGCTGTTTTTT. Its translation: CASNGQGDTGELFF. This rearrangement joins TRBV25-1 to TRBJ2-2, with 10 nucleotides matching TRBD1. Germline V gives CDR1 MGHDK, CDR2 SYGVNS. The CDR3 spans 14 residues. The junction had 2 bases not matched to a gene; V was cut back by 7 bases and J by 3 bases.

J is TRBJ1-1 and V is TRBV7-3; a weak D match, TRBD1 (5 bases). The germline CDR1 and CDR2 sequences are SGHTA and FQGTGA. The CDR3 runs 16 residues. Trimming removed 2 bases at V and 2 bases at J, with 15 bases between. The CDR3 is CASSLHPGGINTEAFF. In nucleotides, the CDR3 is TGTGCCAGCAGCTTACATCCCGGGGGGATTAACACTGAAGCTTTCTTT.